One and the same sample provided the 16 T cell receptor beta chains below, sequenced in a study of cytotoxic CD8 clonotypes in ibrutinib-treated CLL. Only in-frame clones appear in the TCRdb table, and some are missing; sequencing was by immunoSEQ multiplex PCR. The sample shows approximately 300,000 clones, almost 80% of them seen only once. Here the sequenced sample was PBMCs, taken before ibrutinib treatment. These receptors were collected from a human donor with chronic lymphocytic leukemia.

This chain links TRBV10-1 with TRBJ2-1; 7 nucleotides match TRBD1. The CDR3 loop spans 14 amino acids. The germline CDR1 and CDR2 sequences are WNHNN and SYGVQD (reference sequence). J lost 12 bases, V lost 3 bases, and 11 bases had no gene match. The CDR3 DNA is TGCGCCAGCAGTGATAAAGGACAGGTGTTTGGGCAGTTCTTC. This gives the protein CASSDKGQVFGQFF.

This clone appeared once. This chain links TRBV6-6 with TRBJ1-1, with D uncertain. The V end was cut by 0 bases, the J end by 3 bases, with 11 bases between. CDR1 is MNHNY and CDR2 is SVGAGI in the germline V gene (reference sequence). The CDR3 is made up of 15 amino acids. CDR3 DNA: TGTGCCAGCAGTTACTCGTCCCTAGGAGACACTGAAGCTTTCTTT. This sequence encodes CASSYSSLGDTEAFF.

Here the CDR3 reads CASSSAGGQGPYGYTF. DNA for the CDR3: TGCGCCAGCAGCTCTGCCGGCGGACAGGGTCCGTATGGCTACACCTTC. This chain connects TRBV5-1 to TRBJ1-2, with 8 bases that match TRBD1. Germline assignment: CDR1 SGHRS and CDR2 YFSETQ. The V segment lost 3 bases and the J segment 5 bases; nucleotides outside the gene matches: 12. The CDR3 sequence is 16 residues long.

The chain recombines TRBV7-9 with TRBJ1-2; 7 nucleotides align to TRBD1. Trimming at V came to 4 bases and at J to 8 bases, leaving 10 bases not matched to a gene. The germline CDR1 and CDR2 sequences are SEHNR and FQNEAQ (reference sequence). The CDR3 is made up of 14 amino acids. This chain's CDR3 is CASSSNDRVRGYTF. The CDR3 bases are TGTGCCAGCAGCTCCAACGACAGGGTTCGAGGCTACACCTTC.

As DNA, the CDR3 is TGTGCCTGGAGTGTACAATGGACAGCAACTAATGAAAAACTGTTTTTT. Translation: CAWSVQWTATNEKLFF. The chain employs TRBV30 and TRBJ1-4, with a weak D call TRBD1 (6 bases). The CDR3 is 16 residues long. CDR1 and CDR2 (germline): GTSNPN, SVGIG (reference sequence). V lost 0 bases and J 0 bases, leaving 11 bases between the germline ends.

The chain uses TRBV5-1 and TRBJ2-7; weak D call: TRBD2 (7 bases). The CDR3 is 14 residues long. V gave up 4 bases and J gave up 2 bases, with 13 bases separating them. Germline V gene lookup returns CDR1 SGHRS and CDR2 YFSETQ. The CDR3 DNA reads TGCGCCAGCAGCGGGGGGGCGCAAACCTACGAGCAGTACTTC. This gives the protein CASSGGAQTYEQYF.

CDR3 region: CATSEGLAGGYYEQFF. In DNA, the CDR3 is TGTGCCACCAGTGAGGGACTAGCGGGAGGGTATTATGAGCAGTTCTTC. This chain joins TRBV15 and TRBJ2-1; 16 bases match TRBD2. The ends lost 6 bases at V and 8 bases at J; junction bases unmatched: 7. Germline V gene sequence: CDR1 LNHNV, CDR2 YYDKDF (reference sequence). The CDR3 has 16 amino acids.

In its sample, this clone was seen a few times. The V call is TRBV19, the J call TRBJ1-5; D remains ambiguous. The CDR3 is 14 amino acids. The germline gives CDR1 LNHDA, CDR2 SQIVND (reference sequence). With 6 bases removed from V and 7 bases from J, the gap between germline ends came to 16 bases. Here the CDR3 reads CASRGSVMRQPQHF. DNA of the CDR3: TGTGCCAGTAGGGGCTCTGTTATGCGACAGCCCCAGCATTTT.

The genes are TRBV29-1 and TRBJ2-5; 11 bases match TRBD2. The CDR3 spans 13 residues. Losses at the gene ends were 8 bases for V and 5 bases for J; bases not matched to a gene: 7. Per germline, CDR1 SQVTM and CDR2 ANQGSEA. CDR3 nucleotide sequence: TGCAGCTATCCCACTAGCGGGAGTGAGACCCAGTACTTC. Translating gives CSYPTSGSETQYF.

V and J are TRBV7-3 and TRBJ2-6; D unclear. The CDR3 has 14 residues. Trimming cost V 5 bases and J 1 base, with 6 bases left between them. Germline CDR1 and CDR2: SGHTA and FQGTGA. The CDR3 DNA follows: TGTGCCAGCAGCCGGAGTTCTGGGGCCAACGTCCTGACTTTC. It is translated as CASSRSSGANVLTF.

The V and J genes are TRBV5-6 and TRBJ1-4; no definite D call. Per germline, CDR1 SGHDT and CDR2 YYEEEE. The CDR3 runs 13 residues. V was cut by 1 base and J by 8 bases, with 9 bases left in between. The CDR3: CASSLLEREKLFF. CDR3 DNA: TGTGCCAGCAGCTTGTTAGAGAGGGAAAAACTGTTTTTT.

This chain uses TRBV6-6 with TRBJ2-7, with D possibly called TRBD1 or TRBD2 (5 bases each). V lost 0 bases to trimming and J lost 6 bases, with 12 bases between them. This CDR3 is built from 14 residues. The germline gives CDR1 MNHNY, CDR2 SVGAGI (reference sequence). The CDR3 region is CASSYSGGRREQYF. The CDR3 DNA is TGTGCCAGCAGTTACTCTGGGGGAAGGCGCGAGCAGTACTTC.

The chain carries TRBV6-1 and TRBJ2-5; perhaps TRBD2 as D (6 bases). The V gene's germline CDR1 is MNHNS and CDR2 SASEGT. The CDR3 covers 16 residues. V lost 2 bases and J lost 2, with 15 bases in between. This CDR3 reads CASSETGGSVQETQYF. For the CDR3, the DNA is TGTGCCAGCAGTGAAACAGGAGGGTCCGTTCAAGAGACCCAGTACTTC.

This chain connects TRBV10-1 to TRBJ2-1; 9 nucleotides match TRBD2. The V and J ends lost 2 bases and 1 base, in that order; junction bases with no gene match: 12. Per germline, CDR1 WNHNN and CDR2 SYGVQD (reference sequence). The CDR3 is 19 amino acids. CDR3 protein: CASSETSYTSGLSYNEQFF. CDR3 coding DNA: TGCGCCAGCAGTGAGACATCATATACTAGCGGGTTGTCCTACAATGAGCAGTTCTTC.

This clone was found a few times. The chain combines TRBV7-2 with TRBJ2-1, with no clear D. In germline, CDR1 is SGHTA, CDR2 FQGNSA. V lost 6 bases and J 0 bases, leaving 12 bases between the germline ends. The CDR3 extends over 15 amino acids. The CDR3 region has the DNA TGTGCCAGCAGTAAAAACCCCTACTCCTACAATGAGCAGTTCTTC. This sequence encodes CASSKNPYSYNEQFF.

The chain links TRBV4-3 to TRBJ2-3, with 7 bases matching TRBD2. Germline lookup yields CDR1 LGHNA and CDR2 YSLEER. J gave up 1 base and V 3 bases, and 10 bases lay outside the gene matches. CDR3 size: 17 residues. CDR3 region: CASSQEPGLSGTDTQYF. CDR3 in DNA: TGCGCCAGCAGCCAGGAACCGGGACTATCGGGCACAGATACGCAGTATTTT.